These 9 T cell receptor beta chains share one sample of origin, sequenced in a study of pediatric ulcerative colitis. This table comes from immunoSEQ multiplex PCR, and its TCRdb copy is limited to in-frame clones, with some not included. The data hold about 64,000 clones, with roughly nine tenths observed a single time. What was sequenced was blood. The receptor source for this set is a boy aged 5-17 years with severe ulcerative colitis.

The sample holds a few counts of this clone. This rearrangement joins TRBV2 to TRBJ1-1; tentative D call: TRBD1 (6 bases). The CDR3 contains 16 residues. Trimming shortened V by 4 bases and J by 1 base, and 16 bases separated the two germline ends. Germline V gene lookup returns CDR1 SNHLY and CDR2 FYNNEI. CDR3 sequence (DNA): TGTGCCAGCAGTGCCCCCGACCAGACAGGGAACACTGAAGCTTTCTTT. Translation gives CASSAPDQTGNTEAFF.

This clone was recorded only once. The rearrangement joins TRBV11-3 to TRBJ2-2; 7 bases are a match to TRBD1. J lost 0 bases, V lost 5 bases, and 9 bases had no gene match. CDR1 and CDR2 from the germline V gene are SGHNT and YENEEA. The CDR3 runs to 17 residues. The CDR3 is CASSPGLGTANTGELFF. CDR3 in DNA: TGTGCCAGCAGCCCCGGGCTGGGGACAGCGAACACCGGGGAGCTGTTTTTT.

The chain is built from TRBV29-1 and TRBJ2-7; either TRBD1 or TRBD2 may fit D (6 bases each). Trimming removed 5 bases at V and 6 bases at J, with 14 bases between. The germline V gene encodes CDR1 SQVTM and CDR2 ANQGSEA. This CDR3 is built from 12 residues. Written as DNA, the CDR3 is TGCAGCGTTCGGGGGCCTTTAGGCGAGCAGTACTTC. Protein sequence: CSVRGPLGEQYF.

This chain uses TRBV2 with TRBJ1-5, with TRBD1 identical over 10 bases. Trimming at V came to 7 bases and at J to 2 bases, leaving 14 bases not matched to a gene. Germline V lookup: CDR1 SNHLY, CDR2 FYNNEI. The length of the CDR3 is 18 residues. The CDR3 bases are TGTGCCAGCACCCTAACCCCCGGGACAGGGGAGGGCAATCAGCCCCAGCATTTT. It is translated as CASTLTPGTGEGNQPQHF.

The chain couples TRBV10-1 to TRBJ2-1; D might be TRBD1 or TRBD2, each matching 7 bases. Trimming took 4 bases from V and 0 from J, leaving 13 bases between them. CDR1 is WNHNN and CDR2 is SYGVQD in the germline V gene (reference sequence). The CDR3 loop spans 16 amino acids. The CDR3 reads CASSGQRDSSYNEQFF. CDR3 nucleotide sequence: TGCGCCAGCAGTGGTCAGCGGGACAGCTCCTACAATGAGCAGTTCTTC.

This clone was counted a single time. The CDR3 nucleotides are TGTGCCAGCAGCTCCCCCGACTACAGCACAGATACGCAGTATTTT. It codes for CASSSPDYSTDTQYF. This rearrangement joins TRBV7-2 to TRBJ2-3, with D possibly TRBD2 on 5 matching bases. Trimming took 4 bases from V and 0 from J, leaving 11 bases between them. The CDR3 has 15 residues. Germline V gives CDR1 SGHTA, CDR2 FQGNSA.

The chain employs TRBV7-9 and TRBJ1-5; D not resolved. The CDR3 consists of 12 residues. Germline loops: CDR1 SEHNR, CDR2 FQNEAQ (reference sequence). V shed 5 bases and J shed 4 bases, with 6 bases lying between them. The CDR3 sequence: CASSHTNQPQHF. DNA of the CDR3: TGTGCCAGCAGCCATACGAATCAGCCCCAGCATTTT. Looking up the rest from reference TRBV7-9 and TRBJ1-5 gives the full variable domain: DTGVSQNPRHKITKRGQNVTFRCDPISEHNRLYWYRQTLGQGPEFLTYFQNEAQLEKSRLLSDRFSAERPKGSFSTLEIQRTEQGDSAMYLCASSHTNQPQHFGDGTRLSIL.

This chain joins TRBV6-6 and TRBJ2-7; TRBD2 might be the D (5 bases). The CDR3 runs 13 residues. Trimming removed 9 bases at V and 4 bases at J, with 16 bases between. CDR1 is MNHNY, CDR2 SVGAGI, per germline (reference sequence). The CDR3 loop reads CASQRGFNYEQYF. CDR3 nucleotide sequence: TGTGCCAGTCAAAGAGGGTTCAATTACGAGCAGTACTTC.

CDR3 DNA: TGTGCCAGCAGCCAAAGTCGAGATACGCAGTATTTT. It codes for CASSQSRDTQYF. The chain links TRBV7-2 to TRBJ2-3; no reliable D call. V lost 5 bases, J lost 5 bases, and 8 bases lay in between. This CDR3 region has 12 residues. CDR1 SGHTA and CDR2 FQGNSA come from the germline V gene.